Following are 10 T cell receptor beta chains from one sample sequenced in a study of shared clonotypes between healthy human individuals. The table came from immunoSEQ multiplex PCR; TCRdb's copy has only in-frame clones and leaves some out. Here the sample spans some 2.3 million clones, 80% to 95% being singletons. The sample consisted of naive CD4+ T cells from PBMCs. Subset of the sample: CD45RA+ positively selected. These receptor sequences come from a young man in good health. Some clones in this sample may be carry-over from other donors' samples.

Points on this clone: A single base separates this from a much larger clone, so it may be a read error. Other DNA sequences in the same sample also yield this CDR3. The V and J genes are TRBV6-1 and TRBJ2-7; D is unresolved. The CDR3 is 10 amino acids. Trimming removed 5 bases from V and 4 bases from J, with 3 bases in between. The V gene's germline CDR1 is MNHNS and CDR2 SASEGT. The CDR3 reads CASSNYEQYF. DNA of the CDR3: TGTGCCAGCAGTAATTACGAGCAGTACTTC.

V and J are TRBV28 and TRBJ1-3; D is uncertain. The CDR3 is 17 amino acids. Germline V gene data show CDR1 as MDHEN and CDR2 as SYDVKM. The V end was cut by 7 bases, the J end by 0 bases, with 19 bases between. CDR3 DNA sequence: TGTGCCAGCACCCTGAACCTAGGAGCAGACTCTGGAAACACCATATATTTT. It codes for CASTLNLGADSGNTIYF.

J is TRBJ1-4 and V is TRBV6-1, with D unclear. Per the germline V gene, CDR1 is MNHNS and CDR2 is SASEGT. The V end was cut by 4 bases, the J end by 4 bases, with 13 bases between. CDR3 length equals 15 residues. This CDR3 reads CASSGDTLGNEKLFF. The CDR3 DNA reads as TGTGCCAGCAGTGGAGACACCCTGGGTAATGAAAAACTGTTTTTT.

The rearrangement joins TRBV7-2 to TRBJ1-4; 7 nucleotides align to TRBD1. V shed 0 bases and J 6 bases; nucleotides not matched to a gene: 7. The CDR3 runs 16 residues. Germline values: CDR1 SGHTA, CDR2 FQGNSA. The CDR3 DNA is TGTGCCAGCAGCTTAGCCCCGAGGGACAGATATGAAAAACTGTTTTTT. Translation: CASSLAPRDRYEKLFF.

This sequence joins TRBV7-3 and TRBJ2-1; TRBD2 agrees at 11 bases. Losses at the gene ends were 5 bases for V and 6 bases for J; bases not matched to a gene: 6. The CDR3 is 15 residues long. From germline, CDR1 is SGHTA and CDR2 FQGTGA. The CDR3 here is CASSVLAGDFNEQFF. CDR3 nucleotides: TGTGCCAGCAGCGTACTAGCGGGAGACTTCAATGAGCAGTTCTTC.

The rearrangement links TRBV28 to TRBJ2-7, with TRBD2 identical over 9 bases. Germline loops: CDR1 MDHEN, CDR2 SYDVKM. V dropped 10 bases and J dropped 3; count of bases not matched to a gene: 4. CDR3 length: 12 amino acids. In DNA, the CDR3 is TGTGCCACCATGACTAGCGGCTACGAGCAGTACTTC. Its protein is CATMTSGYEQYF.

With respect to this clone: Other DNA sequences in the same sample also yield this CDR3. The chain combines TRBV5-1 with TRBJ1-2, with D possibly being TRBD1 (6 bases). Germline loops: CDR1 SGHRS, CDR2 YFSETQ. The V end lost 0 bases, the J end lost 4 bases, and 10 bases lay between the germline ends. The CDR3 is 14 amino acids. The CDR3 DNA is TGCGCCAGCAGCTTGGGACAGGTCCCCTATGGCTACACCTTC. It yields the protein CASSLGQVPYGYTF.

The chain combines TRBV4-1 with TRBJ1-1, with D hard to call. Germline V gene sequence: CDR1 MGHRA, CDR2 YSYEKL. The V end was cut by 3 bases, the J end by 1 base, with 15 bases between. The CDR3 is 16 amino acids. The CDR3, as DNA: TGCGCCAGCAGCCAGAACCGTGGGGTAGGGAACACTGAAGCTTTCTTT. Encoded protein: CASSQNRGVGNTEAFF.

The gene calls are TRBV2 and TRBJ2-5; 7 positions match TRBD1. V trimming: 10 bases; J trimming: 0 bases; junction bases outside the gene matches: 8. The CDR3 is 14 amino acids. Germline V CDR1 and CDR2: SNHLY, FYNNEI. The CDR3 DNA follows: TGTGCCACCCAAGCCAGGGGGTACCAAGAGACCCAGTACTTC. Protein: CATQARGYQETQYF.

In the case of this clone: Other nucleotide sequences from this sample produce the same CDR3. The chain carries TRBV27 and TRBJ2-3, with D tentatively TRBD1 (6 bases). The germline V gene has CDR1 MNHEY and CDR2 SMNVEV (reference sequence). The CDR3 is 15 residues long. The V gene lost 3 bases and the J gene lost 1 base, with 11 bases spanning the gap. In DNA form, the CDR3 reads TGTGCCAGCAGTTTCCGCCAGGGGCGCACAGATACGCAGTATTTT. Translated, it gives CASSFRQGRTDTQYF.